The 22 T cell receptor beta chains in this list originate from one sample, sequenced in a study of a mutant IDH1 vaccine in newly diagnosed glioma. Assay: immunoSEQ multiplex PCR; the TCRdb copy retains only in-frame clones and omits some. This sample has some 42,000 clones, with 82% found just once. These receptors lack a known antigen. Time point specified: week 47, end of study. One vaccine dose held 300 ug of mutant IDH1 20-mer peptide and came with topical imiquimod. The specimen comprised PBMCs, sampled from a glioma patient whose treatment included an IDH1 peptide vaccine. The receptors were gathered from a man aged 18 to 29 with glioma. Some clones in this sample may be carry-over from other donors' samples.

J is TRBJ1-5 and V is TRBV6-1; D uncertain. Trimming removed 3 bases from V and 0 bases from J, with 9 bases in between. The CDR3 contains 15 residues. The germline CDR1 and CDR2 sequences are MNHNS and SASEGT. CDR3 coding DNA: TGTGCCAGCAGTGAGGCGGTGTATAGCAATCAGCCCCAGCATTTT. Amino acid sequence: CASSEAVYSNQPQHF.

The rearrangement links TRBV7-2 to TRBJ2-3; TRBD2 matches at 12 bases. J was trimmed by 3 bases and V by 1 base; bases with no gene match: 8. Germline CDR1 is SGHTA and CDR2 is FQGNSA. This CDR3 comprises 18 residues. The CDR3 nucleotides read TGTGCCAGCAGCTTAGGGGCCCTAGCGGGGGGGCTTACAGATACGCAGTATTTT. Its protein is CASSLGALAGGLTDTQYF.

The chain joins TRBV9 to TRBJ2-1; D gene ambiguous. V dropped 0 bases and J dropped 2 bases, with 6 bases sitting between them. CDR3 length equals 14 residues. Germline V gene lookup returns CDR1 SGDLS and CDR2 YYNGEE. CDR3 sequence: CASSVEPPYNEQFF. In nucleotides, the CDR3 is TGTGCCAGCAGCGTAGAACCCCCCTACAATGAGCAGTTCTTC.

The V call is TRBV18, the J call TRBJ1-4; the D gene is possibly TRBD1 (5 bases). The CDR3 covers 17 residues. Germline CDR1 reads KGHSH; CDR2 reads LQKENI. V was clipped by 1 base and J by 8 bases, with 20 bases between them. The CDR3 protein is CASSPQSGQGGEEKLFF. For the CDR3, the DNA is TGTGCCAGCTCACCACAGTCGGGCCAGGGAGGGGAAGAAAAACTGTTTTTT.

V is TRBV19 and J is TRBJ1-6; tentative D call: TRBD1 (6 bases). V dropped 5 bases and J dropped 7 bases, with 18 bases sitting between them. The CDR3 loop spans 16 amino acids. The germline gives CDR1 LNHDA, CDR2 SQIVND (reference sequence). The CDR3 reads CASSALRGARNSPLHF. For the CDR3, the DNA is TGTGCCAGTAGTGCGCTCCGGGGGGCGCGGAATTCACCCCTCCACTTT.

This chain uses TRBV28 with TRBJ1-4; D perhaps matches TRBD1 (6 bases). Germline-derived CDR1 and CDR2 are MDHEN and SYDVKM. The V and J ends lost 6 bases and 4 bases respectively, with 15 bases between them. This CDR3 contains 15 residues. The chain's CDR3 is CASSRLGGFNEKLFF. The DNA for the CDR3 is TGTGCCAGCAGCCGACTAGGGGGGTTTAATGAAAAACTGTTTTTT.

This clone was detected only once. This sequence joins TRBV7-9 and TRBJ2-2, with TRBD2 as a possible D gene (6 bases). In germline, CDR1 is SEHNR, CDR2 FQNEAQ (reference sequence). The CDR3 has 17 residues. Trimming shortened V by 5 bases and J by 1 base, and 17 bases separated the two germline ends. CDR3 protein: CASSPRPGLKNTGELFF. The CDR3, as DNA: TGTGCCAGCAGCCCTAGACCGGGACTCAAGAACACCGGGGAGCTGTTTTTT.

The DNA for the CDR3 is TGTGCCAGCAGTTACCTGGGACAGAGGGATCAGCCCCAGCATTTT. Amino acid sequence: CASSYLGQRDQPQHF. The J gene is TRBJ1-5, the V gene TRBV6-5; 7 positions agree with TRBD1. V was pared by 2 bases and J by 5 bases, with 6 bases of the junction left unmatched. CDR3 length equals 15 residues. From germline, CDR1 is MNHEY and CDR2 SVGAGI.

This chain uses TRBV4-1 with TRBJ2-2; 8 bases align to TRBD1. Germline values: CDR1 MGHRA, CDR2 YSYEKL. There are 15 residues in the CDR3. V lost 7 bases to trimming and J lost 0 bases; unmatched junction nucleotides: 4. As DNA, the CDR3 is TGCGCCAGCACCGGACAGGGATCGAACACCGGGGAGCTGTTTTTT. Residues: CASTGQGSNTGELFF.

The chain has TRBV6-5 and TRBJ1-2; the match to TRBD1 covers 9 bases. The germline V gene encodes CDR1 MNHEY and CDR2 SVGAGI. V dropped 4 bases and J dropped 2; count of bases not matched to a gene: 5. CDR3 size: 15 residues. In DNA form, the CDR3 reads TGTGCCAGCAGTTCCCAGGGACAGGGAAACTATGGCTACACCTTC. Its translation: CASSSQGQGNYGYTF.

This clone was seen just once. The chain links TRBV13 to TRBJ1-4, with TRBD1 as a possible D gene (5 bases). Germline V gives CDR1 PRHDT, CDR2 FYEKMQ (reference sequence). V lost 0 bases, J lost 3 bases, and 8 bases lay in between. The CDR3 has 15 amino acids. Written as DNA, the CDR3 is TGTGCCAGCAGCTTAGGCCGAGGGGCTAATGAAAAACTGTTTTTT. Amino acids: CASSLGRGANEKLFF.

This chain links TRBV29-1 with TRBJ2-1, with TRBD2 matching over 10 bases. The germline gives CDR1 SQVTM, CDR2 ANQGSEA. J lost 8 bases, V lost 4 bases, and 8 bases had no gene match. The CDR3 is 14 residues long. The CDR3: CSVGGAGGPHEQFF. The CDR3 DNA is TGCAGCGTTGGGGGAGCGGGGGGGCCCCATGAGCAGTTCTTC.

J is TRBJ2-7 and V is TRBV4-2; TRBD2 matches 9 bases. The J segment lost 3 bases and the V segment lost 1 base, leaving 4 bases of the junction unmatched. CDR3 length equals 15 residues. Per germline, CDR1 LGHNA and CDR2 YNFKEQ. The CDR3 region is CASSQGLAVYYEQYF. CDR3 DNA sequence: TGTGCCAGCAGCCAAGGACTAGCGGTATACTACGAGCAGTACTTC.

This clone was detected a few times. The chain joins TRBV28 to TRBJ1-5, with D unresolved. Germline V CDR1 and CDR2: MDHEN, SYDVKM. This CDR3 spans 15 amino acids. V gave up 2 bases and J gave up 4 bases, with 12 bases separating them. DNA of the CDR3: TGTGCCAGCAGTTTACTGGTTTCGGCGAATCAGCCCCAGCATTTT. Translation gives CASSLLVSANQPQHF.

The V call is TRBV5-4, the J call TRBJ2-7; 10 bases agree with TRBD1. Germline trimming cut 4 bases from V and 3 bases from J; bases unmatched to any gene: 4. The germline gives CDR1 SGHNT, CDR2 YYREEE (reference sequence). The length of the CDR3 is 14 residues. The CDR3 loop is CASSRGQGLYEQYF. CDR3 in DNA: TGTGCCAGCAGCAGGGGACAGGGGCTCTACGAGCAGTACTTC.

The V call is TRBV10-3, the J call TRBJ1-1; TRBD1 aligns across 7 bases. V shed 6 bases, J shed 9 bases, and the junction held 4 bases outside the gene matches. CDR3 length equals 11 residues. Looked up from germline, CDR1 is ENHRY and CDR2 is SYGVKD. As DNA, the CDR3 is TGTGCCATCAGGCGACAGGGACAAGCTTTCTTT. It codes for CAIRRQGQAFF.

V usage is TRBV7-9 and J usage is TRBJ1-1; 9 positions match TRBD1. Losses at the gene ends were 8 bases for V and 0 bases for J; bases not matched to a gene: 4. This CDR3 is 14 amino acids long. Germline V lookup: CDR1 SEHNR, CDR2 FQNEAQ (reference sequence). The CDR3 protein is CASGTGTLNTEAFF. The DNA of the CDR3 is TGTGCCAGCGGGACAGGGACCTTGAACACTGAAGCTTTCTTT.

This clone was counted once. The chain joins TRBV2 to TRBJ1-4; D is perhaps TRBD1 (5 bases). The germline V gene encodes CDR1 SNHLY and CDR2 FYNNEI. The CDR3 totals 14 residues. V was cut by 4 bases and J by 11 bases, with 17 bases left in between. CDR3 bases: TGTGCCAGCAGTGGAGCAGGGATCCGAATTAAACTGTTTTTT. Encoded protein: CASSGAGIRIKLFF.

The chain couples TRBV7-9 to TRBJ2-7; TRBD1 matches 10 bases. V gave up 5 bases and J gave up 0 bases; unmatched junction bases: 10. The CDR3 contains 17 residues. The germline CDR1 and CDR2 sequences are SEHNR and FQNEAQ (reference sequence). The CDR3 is CASSHVSGTGVSYEQYF. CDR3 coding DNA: TGTGCCAGCAGCCACGTCTCCGGGACAGGGGTCTCCTACGAGCAGTACTTC.

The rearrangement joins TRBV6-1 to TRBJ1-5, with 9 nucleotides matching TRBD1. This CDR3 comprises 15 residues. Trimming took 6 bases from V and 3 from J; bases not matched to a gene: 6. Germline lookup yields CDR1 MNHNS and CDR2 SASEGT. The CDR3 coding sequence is TGTGCCAGCAGACCGGGACAGGGACTCAATCAGCCCCAGCATTTT. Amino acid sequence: CASRPGQGLNQPQHF.

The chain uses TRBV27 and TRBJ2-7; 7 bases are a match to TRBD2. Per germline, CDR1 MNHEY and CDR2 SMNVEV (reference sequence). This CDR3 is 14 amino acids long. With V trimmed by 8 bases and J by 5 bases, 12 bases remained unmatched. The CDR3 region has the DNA TGTGCCAGCGGGAGGGCCCTAGGATTGGACGAGCAGTACTTC. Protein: CASGRALGLDEQYF.

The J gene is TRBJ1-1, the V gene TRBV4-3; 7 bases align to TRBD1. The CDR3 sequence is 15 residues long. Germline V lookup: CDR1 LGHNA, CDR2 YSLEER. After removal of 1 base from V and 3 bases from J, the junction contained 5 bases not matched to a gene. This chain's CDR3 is CASSQAGGMDTEAFF. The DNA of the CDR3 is TGCGCCAGCAGCCAAGCAGGGGGTATGGACACTGAAGCTTTCTTT.